A single TCR beta chain is shown here with its context. The sample comes from a study of blood T cell repertoires in COVID-19. Data came from immunoSEQ multiplex PCR; TCRdb stores just in-frame clones and leaves some out. Found here are some 140,000 clones, around 80% of them singletons; the top ten hold 11%. The V and J ends lost 5 bases and 1 base, in that order; junction bases with no gene match: 2. The CDR3 covers 14 residues. CDR1 is SEHNR and CDR2 is FQNEAQ in the germline V gene (reference sequence). The chain joins TRBV7-9 to TRBJ2-3; TRBD1 matches 8 bases. Sequencing was carried out using peripheral blood. The receptor's source is a man aged 55 to 70 who had recovered from COVID-19. The CDR3 nucleotides read TGTGCCAGCAGCCCGACAGGGGGCACAGATACGCAGTATTTT. It is translated as CASSPTGGTDTQYF.